The 29 T cell receptor beta chains in this list originate from one sample, sequenced in a study of T cells in Graves' hyperthyroidism and ophthalmopathy. Amplified regions were TCR beta CDR3 sequences from RNA transcripts. Researchers ran a first-round RT-PCR on the TCR CDR3 using the HTBI primer set. Each CDR3 protein gets one entry after TCRdb re-called the multiplex PCR reads with MiXCR. Of approximately 640,000 distinct CDR3 sequences listed, 15% to 20% were seen once; the top ten hold less than 4.5%. The specimen sequenced was blood. The receptor source for this set is a woman aged 25 to 45 with Graves' hyperthyroidism.

The CDR3 loop reads CASSEAGQGRDIQYF. In DNA, the CDR3 is TGTGCCAGCAGTGAAGCGGGCCAGGGCAGGGACATTCAGTACTTC. V is TRBV6-1 and J is TRBJ2-4, with D tentatively TRBD1 (5 bases). Germline V gives CDR1 MNHNS, CDR2 SASEGT. Trimming took off 0 bases at V and 8 bases at J, with 14 bases between the two ends. This CDR3 comprises 15 residues.

This clonotype showed up just a few times. The chain uses TRBV30 and TRBJ2-7; D unresolved. Germline CDR1 reads GTSNPN; CDR2 reads SVGIG (reference sequence). This CDR3 is 13 amino acids long. V lost 5 bases and J 0 bases, leaving 11 bases between the germline ends. The CDR3 is CAWAVGYSYEQYF. The CDR3 DNA is TGTGCCTGGGCAGTCGGCTACTCCTACGAGCAGTACTTC.

This clonotype was seen at least ten times. The chain uses TRBV7-2 and TRBJ2-1; 8 bases agree with TRBD1. Trimming at V came to 5 bases and at J to 9 bases, leaving 9 bases not matched to a gene. This CDR3 contains 14 residues. The germline V gene encodes CDR1 SGHTA and CDR2 FQGNSA. CDR3 in amino acids: CASSQGTGYSEQFF. The DNA for the CDR3 is TGTGCCAGCAGCCAGGGGACAGGTTACTCTGAGCAGTTCTTC.

The chain combines TRBV13 with TRBJ2-7; D is perhaps TRBD2 (6 bases). There are 11 residues in the CDR3. The V end lost 10 bases, the J end lost 11 bases, and 18 bases lay between the germline ends. The V gene's germline CDR1 is PRHDT and CDR2 FYEKMQ (reference sequence). In DNA, the CDR3 is TGTGCCACCAGTGATTTTGGGGAGGAGTACTTC. It translates to CATSDFGEEYF.

The V call is TRBV28, the J call TRBJ2-5; 9 bases align to TRBD2. V shed 3 bases and J 2 bases; nucleotides not matched to a gene: 4. The CDR3 length is 15 residues. Germline CDR1 is MDHEN and CDR2 is SYDVKM. CDR3: CASSFLAGVQETQYF. The CDR3 coding sequence is TGTGCCAGCAGTTTCTTAGCGGGAGTACAAGAGACCCAGTACTTC. Combining the CDR3 with reference TRBV28 and TRBJ2-5 gives the whole variable domain DVKVTQSSRYLVKRTGEKVFLECVQDMDHENMFWYRQDPGLGLRLIYFSYDVKMKEKGDIPEGYSVSREKKERFSLILESASTNQTSMYLCASSFLAGVQETQYFGPGTRLLVL.

The chain carries TRBV28 and TRBJ1-5; D is undetermined. V lost 3 bases to trimming and J lost 0 bases, with 12 bases between them. This CDR3 contains 16 residues. Germline lookup yields CDR1 MDHEN and CDR2 SYDVKM. The CDR3 DNA follows: TGTGCCAGCAGTTTTTTACAGAGATATAGCAATCAGCCCCAGCATTTT. Protein sequence: CASSFLQRYSNQPQHF.

This clonotype showed up many times. The chain employs TRBV11-2 and TRBJ1-3; D is undetermined. The CDR3 covers 12 residues. Trimming took off 6 bases at V and 0 bases at J, with 3 bases between the two ends. Germline CDR1 and CDR2: SGHAT and FQNNGV. DNA for the CDR3: TGTGCCAGCAGGCACTCTGGAAACACCATATATTTT. Its protein is CASRHSGNTIYF.

This clonotype was observed a few times. The V call is TRBV6-2 or TRBV6-3, the J call TRBJ2-4; the match to TRBD2 covers 8 bases. The CDR3 is 17 amino acids. V gave up 5 bases and J gave up 0 bases; unmatched junction bases: 9. The germline V gene has CDR1 MNHEY and CDR2 SVGEGT. The CDR3 reads CASSPPGGGLAKNIQYF. CDR3 bases: TGTGCCAGCAGTCCCCCCGGGGGGGGACTAGCCAAAAACATTCAGTACTTC.

This clonotype showed up many times. The V and J genes are TRBV19 and TRBJ2-1, with D uncertain. This CDR3 region has 13 residues. CDR1 is LNHDA and CDR2 is SQIVND in the germline V gene (reference sequence). The germline V and J ends were trimmed by 6 bases and 6 bases, with 12 bases remaining between them. CDR3 protein: CASRVYSSNEQFF. The DNA of the CDR3 is TGTGCCAGTAGGGTTTACAGTAGCAATGAGCAGTTCTTC.

This clonotype has more than one count but fewer than ten. The chain carries TRBV9 and TRBJ2-2, with unresolved D. The CDR3 runs to 15 residues. Per germline, CDR1 SGDLS and CDR2 YYNGEE. Trimming shortened V by 0 bases and J by 1 base, and 7 bases separated the two germline ends. The CDR3 is CASSVVPKNTGELFF. CDR3 nucleotide sequence: TGTGCCAGCAGCGTAGTACCAAAGAACACCGGGGAGCTGTTTTTT.

This clonotype was recorded many times. The chain combines TRBV7-9 with TRBJ2-1, with a tentative D call TRBD1 (7 bases). Trimming shortened V by 6 bases and J by 9 bases, and 21 bases separated the two germline ends. The germline V gene has CDR1 SEHNR and CDR2 FQNEAQ (reference sequence). The CDR3 is 15 amino acids. In DNA form, the CDR3 reads TGTGCCAGCAGTTATTCAGGGGGGCAGTACGCTGAGCAGTTCTTC. Its translation: CASSYSGGQYAEQFF.

This clonotype showed up many times. The chain employs TRBV28 and TRBJ2-1; TRBD2 matches at 9 bases. CDR3 length equals 15 residues. The V gene's germline CDR1 is MDHEN and CDR2 SYDVKM. With 7 bases clipped from V and 5 bases from J, the junction kept 9 bases outside the gene matches. The CDR3 here is CASNPAGLADNEQFF. The DNA of the CDR3 is TGTGCCAGCAACCCCGCGGGACTAGCAGACAATGAGCAGTTCTTC.

V and J are TRBV6-2 or TRBV6-3 and TRBJ1-5; D unclear. Trimming cost V 9 bases and J 2 bases, with 11 bases left between them. This CDR3 contains 13 residues. In germline, CDR1 is MNHEY, CDR2 SVGEGT. The CDR3 sequence: CASQDEGNQPQHF. The CDR3 coding sequence is TGTGCCAGTCAAGATGAGGGCAATCAGCCCCAGCATTTT.

This clonotype was observed a few times. The V and J genes are TRBV12-3 or TRBV12-4 and TRBJ2-4, with 13 bases that match TRBD2. This CDR3 contains 17 residues. Unmatched junction bases numbered 9, after V lost 3 bases and J lost 7 bases. The CDR3 coding sequence is TGTGCCAGCAGTTTGGGACTAGCGGGATTGGTCGGGAACATTCAGTACTTC. This codes for CASSLGLAGLVGNIQYF.

This clonotype was detected many times. This chain uses TRBV28 with TRBJ1-6; D may be TRBD1 (5 bases). The CDR3 spans 13 residues. Trimming removed 2 bases from V and 9 bases from J, with 8 bases in between. Per germline, CDR1 MDHEN and CDR2 SYDVKM. CDR3 residues: CASSLRGSSPLHF. The CDR3 nucleotides read TGTGCCAGCAGTTTAAGGGGAAGTTCACCCCTCCACTTT.

In this sample, this clonotype turned up many times. The chain employs TRBV12-3 or TRBV12-4 and TRBJ2-7, with TRBD2 matching 11 bases. V shed 3 bases, J shed 2 bases, and the junction held 6 bases outside the gene matches. The CDR3 length is 16 residues. CDR3 in amino acids: CASSLVAGGHTYEQYF. DNA of the CDR3: TGTGCCAGCAGTTTGGTAGCGGGAGGGCACACCTACGAGCAGTACTTC.

V is TRBV6-2 or TRBV6-3 and J is TRBJ2-7; TRBD2 matches at 7 bases. Germline CDR1 is MNHEY and CDR2 is SVGEGT. CDR3 length: 16 residues. The junction had 12 bases not matched to a gene; V was cut back by 4 bases and J by 3 bases. CDR3 sequence: CASSSQPRDYHYEQYF. CDR3 DNA: TGTGCCAGCAGTTCTCAACCCCGGGACTACCACTACGAGCAGTACTTC.

The sample holds many counts of this clonotype. The CDR3 here is CASSTIQETQYF. CDR3 coding DNA: TGTGCCAGTAGTACCATTCAAGAGACCCAGTACTTC. The rearrangement links TRBV19 to TRBJ2-5; D not certain. CDR1 and CDR2 (germline): LNHDA, SQIVND (reference sequence). V was clipped by 4 bases and J by 2 bases, with 5 bases between them. The CDR3 has 12 amino acids.

V usage is TRBV27 and J usage is TRBJ1-5, with D unresolved. This CDR3 is built from 14 residues. The germline CDR1 and CDR2 sequences are MNHEY and SMNVEV (reference sequence). V dropped 2 bases and J dropped 0 bases, with 5 bases sitting between them. In DNA form, the CDR3 reads TGTGCCAGCAGTTTAATCGTTAGCAATCAGCCCCAGCATTTT. Residues: CASSLIVSNQPQHF.

Comments on this clonotype: One end of the junction is discordant with germline, which a read error may explain. The chain recombines TRBV7-7 with TRBJ2-1, with a possible D match to TRBD2 (5 bases). The CDR3 is 13 amino acids. From germline, CDR1 is SSHAT and CDR2 FNYEAQ (reference sequence). The CDR3 sequence: CASSRREFDEQFF. CDR3 coding DNA: TGTGCTAGCAGCAGAAGGGAGTTCGATGAGCAGTTCTTC.

This clonotype was detected a few times. V gene TRBV4-3 combines with J gene TRBJ2-5, with 12 bases lining up with TRBD2. V was pared by 5 bases and J by 5 bases, with 6 bases of the junction left unmatched. The CDR3 runs 15 residues. The V gene's germline CDR1 is LGHNA and CDR2 YSLEER. CDR3 loop: CASSDGLAGRETQYF. The CDR3 region has the DNA TGCGCCAGCAGCGACGGACTAGCGGGAAGGGAGACCCAGTACTTC.

To note about this clonotype: A much larger clonotype is one base distant, so this may be a read error. The chain joins TRBV11-2 to TRBJ1-5, with TRBD1 matching over 10 bases. The CDR3 consists of 17 residues. Germline assignment: CDR1 SGHAT and CDR2 FQNNGV. CDR3 amino acids: CASSLALGDRGSQLQHF. The CDR3 coding sequence is TGTGCCAGCAGCTTAGCTCTAGGGGACAGGGGAAGCCAGCTCCAGCATTTT.

This clonotype was seen repeatedly, ten times or more. The rearrangement joins TRBV6-1 to TRBJ2-3; 7 nucleotides line up with TRBD1. This CDR3 contains 13 residues. The V gene end was trimmed by 6 bases and the J gene end by 6 bases; junction bases not matched to a gene: 6. CDR1 MNHNS and CDR2 SASEGT come from the germline V gene. The CDR3 nucleotides are TGTGCCAGCAGGCGTACAGGGGAGGATACGCAGTATTTT. It encodes CASRRTGEDTQYF.

The sample holds a few counts of this clonotype. DNA of the CDR3: TGCGCCAGCAGCCCACGAACAGGGGGCGTCTGGGAGACCCAGTACTTC. Amino acid sequence: CASSPRTGGVWETQYF. The J gene is TRBJ2-5, the V gene TRBV4-1, with 9 bases that match TRBD1. The CDR3 contains 16 residues. Germline trimming cut 4 bases from V and 5 bases from J; bases unmatched to any gene: 11. CDR1 is MGHRA and CDR2 is YSYEKL in the germline V gene.

For this clonotype: The junction and the germline gene differ at one end; a read error may be behind it. The V and J genes are TRBV2 and TRBJ2-7, with D maybe TRBD2 (7 bases). Germline CDR1 reads SNHLY; CDR2 reads FYNNEI. The CDR3 totals 14 residues. The CDR3 is CVSSSHGGLSEQYF. Written as DNA, the CDR3 is TGTGTCAGCAGTTCCCACGGGGGGCTCTCCGAGCAGTACTTC.

This sequence joins TRBV7-9 and TRBJ1-4; 8 bases map to TRBD1. This CDR3 contains 16 residues. Unmatched junction bases numbered 5, after V lost 5 bases and J lost 0 bases. The germline V gene encodes CDR1 SEHNR and CDR2 FQNEAQ (reference sequence). CDR3 sequence reads: CASSPRGLATNEKLFF. The CDR3 coding sequence is TGTGCCAGCAGCCCCAGGGGGCTTGCAACTAATGAAAAACTGTTTTTT.

The chain recombines TRBV5-1 with TRBJ1-6; the match to TRBD1 covers 8 bases. Per germline, CDR1 SGHRS and CDR2 YFSETQ. The CDR3 is made up of 15 amino acids. With V trimmed by 4 bases and J by 9 bases, 9 bases remained unmatched. As DNA, the CDR3 is TGCGCCAGCAGCCCTTCAGGGGGCTTGGCTTCACCCCTCCACTTT. Protein product: CASSPSGGLASPLHF.

The J gene is TRBJ2-3, the V gene TRBV6-1, with D maybe TRBD2 (5 bases). Trimming stripped 7 bases from V and 5 bases from J, with 19 bases between. CDR1 and CDR2 (germline): MNHNS, SASEGT. There are 15 residues in the CDR3. The CDR3 loop is CASMESTWELDTQYF. For the CDR3, the DNA is TGTGCCAGCATGGAGTCCACGTGGGAGTTAGATACGCAGTATTTT.

This clonotype was seen repeatedly, ten times or more. The chain is built from TRBV2 and TRBJ2-2, with a tentative D call TRBD2 (5 bases). Germline CDR1 is SNHLY and CDR2 is FYNNEI. The CDR3 spans 12 residues. Trimming left V 6 bases short and J 7 bases short, with 9 bases between. The CDR3 DNA follows: TGTGCCAGCAGGGAGGATGTCGGGGAGCTGTTTTTT. It encodes CASREDVGELFF.